This entry lists 26 T cell receptor beta chains sequenced from one sample in a study of T cells after yellow fever vaccination. In TCRdb, the 5' RACE reads were re-called with MiXCR into one record per CDR3 protein. Among about 350,000 distinct CDR3 sequences, roughly 8% were seen once, and the ten largest hold around 17%. The sequenced sample was PBMCs, obtained approximately 47 days after the first yellow fever vaccination. The receptors were sampled from a man aged 18 to 30 who received the YFV17D yellow fever vaccine.

V gene TRBV30 combines with J gene TRBJ2-1; perhaps TRBD2 as D (5 bases). Trimming removed 2 bases from V and 0 bases from J, with 8 bases in between. The CDR3 is 14 amino acids. Germline loops: CDR1 GTSNPN, CDR2 SVGIG (reference sequence). CDR3 amino acids: CAWSRGYSYNEQFF. The DNA for the CDR3 is TGTGCCTGGAGTCGGGGTTACTCCTACAATGAGCAGTTCTTC.

This clonotype was seen ten or more times. This chain links TRBV11-2 with TRBJ1-2, with D hard to call. V was shortened by 0 bases and J by 4 bases, with 12 bases between the two germline ends. The CDR3 is made up of 15 amino acids. Germline-derived CDR1 and CDR2 are SGHAT and FQNNGV. The CDR3 DNA is TGTGCCAGCAGCTTAGACACCTGGTCTTCCTATGGCTACACCTTC. It codes for CASSLDTWSSYGYTF.

This clonotype was seen only a few times. The chain links TRBV7-2 to TRBJ1-5; no clear D. Germline CDR1 and CDR2: SGHTA and FQGNSA. This CDR3 is built from 15 residues. Trimming left V 0 bases short and J 5 bases short, with 11 bases between. CDR3 nucleotide sequence: TGTGCCAGCAGCTTAGCCGAGGGTTGGGATCAGCCCCAGCATTTT. It translates to CASSLAEGWDQPQHF.

This clonotype appeared a few times. The chain links TRBV12-3 or TRBV12-4 to TRBJ1-1; D is undetermined. The V end lost 3 bases, the J end lost 1 base, and 6 bases lay between the germline ends. CDR3 length: 13 amino acids. The CDR3 spells CASSFYTNTEAFF. The CDR3 coding sequence is TGTGCCAGCAGTTTTTATACGAACACTGAAGCTTTCTTT.

The chain carries TRBV12-3 or TRBV12-4 and TRBJ2-3; a possible D gene is TRBD2 (6 bases). The CDR3 spans 13 residues. Trimming removed 6 bases from V and 4 bases from J, with 11 bases in between. The DNA of the CDR3 is TGTGCCAGCAGCGGGGGAGTCGCAGATACGCAGTATTTT. Protein: CASSGGVADTQYF.

The J gene is TRBJ2-1, the V gene TRBV10-2, with 10 bases fitting TRBD2. Per the germline V gene, CDR1 is WSHSY and CDR2 is SAAADI. The CDR3 consists of 14 residues. The junction had 3 bases not matched to a gene; V was cut back by 4 bases and J by 6 bases. The CDR3 nucleotides read TGCGCCAGCAGTGGAAGCGGGGGGGCCAATGAGCAGTTCTTC. Amino acid sequence: CASSGSGGANEQFF.

There are a few counts of this clonotype. The junction departs from the called germline gene at one end, perhaps through a read error. The V and J genes are TRBV12-3 or TRBV12-4 and TRBJ2-5; unclear D gene. The CDR3 has 14 residues. The chain's CDR3 is CASRLDSLEETQYF. The CDR3, as DNA: TGTGCCAGCAGGTTAGACTCCTTGGAAGAGACCCAGTACTTC.

The chain couples TRBV12-3 or TRBV12-4 to TRBJ2-5; no definite D call. The CDR3 spans 13 residues. V was cut by 1 base and J by 4 bases, with 7 bases left in between. The CDR3, as DNA: TGTGCCAGCAGTTTAGTCCCAGGAGAGACCCAGTACTTC. It yields the protein CASSLVPGETQYF.

This clonotype appeared a few times. The CDR3 here is CSASEGTSGGAYEQYV. CDR3 bases: TGCAGTGCTAGTGAAGGGACTAGCGGGGGGGCGTACGAGCAGTACGTC. The rearrangement links TRBV20-1 to TRBJ2-7; 16 bases are a match to TRBD2. Germline-derived CDR1 and CDR2 are DFQATT and SNEGSKA (reference sequence). This CDR3 region has 16 residues. V lost 3 bases, J lost 4 bases, and 6 bases stayed unmatched.

CDR3 amino acids: CASRYSGGVYNEQFF. CDR3 sequence (DNA): TGTGCCAGCAGATATAGCGGGGGGGTATACAATGAGCAGTTCTTC. This rearrangement joins TRBV6-5 to TRBJ2-1, with TRBD2 matching 11 bases. This CDR3 region has 15 residues. The trim removed 6 bases at V and 4 bases at J, leaving 5 bases unmatched. CDR1 and CDR2 (germline): MNHEY, SVGAGI.

The chain carries TRBV14 and TRBJ2-1, with D possibly matching TRBD1 (6 bases). Looked up from germline, CDR1 is SGHDN and CDR2 is FVKESK. Trimming took 7 bases from V and 3 from J, leaving 10 bases between them. This CDR3 has 13 amino acids. CDR3 nucleotide sequence: TGTGCCAGCACAGGACAGTACTACAATGAGCAGTTCTTC. Its translation: CASTGQYYNEQFF.

The rearrangement uses TRBV7-3 and TRBJ2-3; the D is unclear. Between the trimmed V and J ends, which lost 3 bases and 2 bases, there was a span of 6 bases. CDR3 length equals 13 residues. CDR1 is SGHTA, CDR2 FQGTGA, per germline. CDR3 residues: CASSLTNTDTQYF. The CDR3 coding sequence is TGTGCCAGCAGCTTGACGAACACAGATACGCAGTATTTT.

This chain joins TRBV24-1 and TRBJ2-3; tentative D call: TRBD1 (6 bases). With 3 bases removed from V and 2 bases from J, the gap between germline ends came to 14 bases. The germline CDR1 and CDR2 sequences are KGHDR and SFDVKD. This CDR3 comprises 16 residues. This CDR3 is CATSDPRAGVTDTQYF. The CDR3 DNA reads as TGTGCCACCAGTGATCCCCGGGCAGGGGTCACAGATACGCAGTATTTT.

This clonotype has ten or more counts. The V gene is TRBV7-2, the J gene TRBJ2-1, with TRBD1 identical over 9 bases. J was trimmed by 5 bases and V by 3 bases; bases with no gene match: 5. The germline V gene has CDR1 SGHTA and CDR2 FQGNSA. This CDR3 is 15 amino acids long. CDR3 protein: CASSFPGQGHNEQFF. The CDR3 coding sequence is TGTGCCAGCAGCTTTCCGGGACAGGGACACAATGAGCAGTTCTTC.

This clonotype was detected only a few times. V is TRBV11-2 and J is TRBJ2-3; D remains ambiguous. Germline V gene data show CDR1 as SGHAT and CDR2 as FQNNGV. The CDR3 runs 14 residues. Trimming left V 4 bases short and J 2 bases short, with 10 bases between. The CDR3 reads CASSWEASTDTQYF. The CDR3 DNA sequence: TGTGCCAGCAGCTGGGAAGCTTCCACAGATACGCAGTATTTT. The whole variable domain, remainder taken from reference TRBV11-2 and TRBJ2-3, is EAGVAQSPRYKIIEKRQSVAFWCNPISGHATLYWYQQILGQGPKLLIQFQNNGVVDDSQLPKDRFSAERLKGVDSTLKIQPAKLEDSAVYLCASSWEASTDTQYFGPGTRLTVL.

The chain couples TRBV11-2 to TRBJ2-1; D unresolved. The CDR3 spans 11 residues. Germline V gives CDR1 SGHAT, CDR2 FQNNGV. V was cut by 6 bases and J by 9 bases, with 9 bases left in between. The CDR3 is CASSPPAEQFF. CDR3 DNA: TGTGCCAGCAGTCCTCCTGCTGAGCAGTTCTTC.

This clonotype was seen repeatedly, ten times or more. The V and J genes are TRBV5-6 and TRBJ2-5; no definite D call. Per germline, CDR1 SGHDT and CDR2 YYEEEE. The V end was cut by 0 bases, the J end by 7 bases, with 10 bases between. The CDR3 has 13 amino acids. CDR3 protein: CASSLDGVGTQYF. The CDR3 DNA follows: TGTGCCAGCAGCTTGGATGGGGTGGGGACCCAGTACTTC.

The chain uses TRBV7-6 and TRBJ2-1, with unresolved D. CDR3 length: 16 amino acids. V lost 2 bases and J lost 1, with 12 bases in between. The V gene's germline CDR1 is SGHVS and CDR2 FNYEAQ. This CDR3 reads CASSLRSFESYNEQFF. CDR3 DNA sequence: TGTGCCAGCAGCTTAAGGTCCTTCGAGTCCTACAATGAGCAGTTCTTC.

This clonotype occurred a few times. This chain connects TRBV7-8 to TRBJ2-1; tentatively, D is TRBD1 (5 bases). CDR1 and CDR2 (germline): SGHVS, FQNEAQ. V lost 1 base to trimming and J lost 9 bases, with 10 bases between them. The CDR3 runs to 13 residues. The DNA of the CDR3 is TGTGCCAGCAGCTTAGTTGCAGGGTCTGAGCAGTTCTTC. Encoded protein: CASSLVAGSEQFF.

This sequence joins TRBV5-4 and TRBJ2-3; TRBD2 might be the D (7 bases). The CDR3 consists of 16 residues. From germline, CDR1 is SGHNT and CDR2 YYREEE (reference sequence). V dropped 3 bases and J dropped 4 bases, with 18 bases sitting between them. The CDR3 sequence is CASSSRLAGAPDTQYF. CDR3 DNA sequence: TGTGCCAGCAGCTCCCGGCTGGCGGGGGCCCCAGATACGCAGTATTTT.

This clonotype was counted between two and nine times. The chain recombines TRBV3-1 with TRBJ2-1; D may match TRBD1 or TRBD2 (6 bases each). CDR3 size: 15 residues. Germline values: CDR1 LGHDT, CDR2 YNNKEL (reference sequence). The V gene lost 7 bases and the J gene lost 6 bases, with 19 bases spanning the gap. DNA of the CDR3: TGTGCCAGCACCCACTTGATGGGGGGCCCCAATGAGCAGTTCTTC. Its translation: CASTHLMGGPNEQFF.

Many counts were recorded for this clonotype. The chain recombines TRBV10-3 with TRBJ2-2; D is unresolved. The germline V and J ends were trimmed by 6 bases and 2 bases, with 4 bases remaining between them. The CDR3 extends over 12 amino acids. Germline assignment: CDR1 ENHRY and CDR2 SYGVKD. The CDR3, as DNA: TGTGCCATCAGATCAAACACCGGGGAGCTGTTTTTT. Its translation: CAIRSNTGELFF.

Only a few counts were recorded for this clonotype. This chain uses TRBV12-3 or TRBV12-4 with TRBJ1-1, with a possible D match to TRBD1 (5 bases). This CDR3 comprises 12 residues. V was pared by 5 bases and J by 10 bases, with 14 bases between. Here the CDR3 DNA reads TGTGCCAGCAGTCCCCCAGGGATCTCAGCTTTCTTT. Translated, it gives CASSPPGISAFF.

This clonotype was detected only a few times. The chain recombines TRBV11-3 with TRBJ2-7; TRBD2 agrees at 7 bases. The CDR3 contains 15 residues. Germline V gene sequence: CDR1 SGHNT, CDR2 YENEEA. Trimming took 5 bases from V and 1 from J; bases not matched to a gene: 8. CDR3 nucleotides: TGTGCCAGCAGCCCAGCTGGGAGGGGTTCCTACGAGCAGTACTTC. This sequence encodes CASSPAGRGSYEQYF.

This clonotype has a handful of counts. V and J are TRBV7-8 and TRBJ2-5, with D tentatively TRBD1 or TRBD2 (6 bases each). Looked up from germline, CDR1 is SGHVS and CDR2 is FQNEAQ. The V end was cut by 7 bases, the J end by 1 base, with 16 bases between. This CDR3 has 15 residues. The CDR3: CASTGRTVIQETQYF. The CDR3 bases are TGTGCCAGCACTGGGAGGACAGTAATCCAAGAGACCCAGTACTTC.

V is TRBV25-1 and J is TRBJ1-2, with D unclear. The V gene's germline CDR1 is MGHDK and CDR2 SYGVNS. V lost 6 bases and J lost 1, with 12 bases in between. This CDR3 comprises 14 residues. CDR3 sequence (DNA): TGTGCCAGCAGACCGCTTCGGGATAACTATGGCTACACCTTC. Translated, it gives CASRPLRDNYGYTF.